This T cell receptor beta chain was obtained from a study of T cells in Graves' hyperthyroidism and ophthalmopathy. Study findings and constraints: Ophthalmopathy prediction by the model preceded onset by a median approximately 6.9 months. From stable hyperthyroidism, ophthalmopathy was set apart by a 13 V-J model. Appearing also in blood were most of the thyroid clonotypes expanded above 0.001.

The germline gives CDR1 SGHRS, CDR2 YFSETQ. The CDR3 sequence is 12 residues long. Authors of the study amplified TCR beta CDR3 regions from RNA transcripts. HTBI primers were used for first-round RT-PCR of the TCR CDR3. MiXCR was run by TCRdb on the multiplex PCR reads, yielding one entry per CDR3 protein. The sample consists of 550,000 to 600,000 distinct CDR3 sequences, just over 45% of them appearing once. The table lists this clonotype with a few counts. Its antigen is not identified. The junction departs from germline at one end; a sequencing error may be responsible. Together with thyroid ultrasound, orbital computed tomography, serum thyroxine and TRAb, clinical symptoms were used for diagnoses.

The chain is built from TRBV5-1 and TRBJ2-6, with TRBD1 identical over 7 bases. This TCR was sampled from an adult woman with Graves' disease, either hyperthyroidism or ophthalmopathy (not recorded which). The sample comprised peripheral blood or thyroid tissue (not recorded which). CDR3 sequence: CASSTGTASEAF. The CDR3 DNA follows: TGCGCCAGCAGCACCGGGACAGCGTCAGAAGCTTTC.